The T cell receptor (beta chain) described here comes from a study of cytomegalovirus exposure and HLA in healthy donors. Germline values: CDR1 PRHDT, CDR2 FYEKMQ (reference sequence). V was clipped by 5 bases and J by 2 bases, with 12 bases between them. This CDR3 has 14 amino acids. This clone was recorded a few times. No antigen is known for it. The PCR used 60 Vbeta and 13 Jbeta primers. Data came from immunoSEQ multiplex PCR; TCRdb stores just in-frame clones and leaves some out. The top ten hold 5.4% of the sample, which has 200,000 to 250,000 clones, roughly 87% seen once. The study's findings and limits: Per published accounts, TCR beta sequences correctly predicted the HLA-A and HLA-B alleles of most subjects. Later work found most CMV-associated TCR beta chains apparently HLA-restricted.

This TCR came from a middle-aged woman in good health and CMV-seropositive. Sequenced: PBMCs. The chain links TRBV13 to TRBJ1-2; D may be TRBD1 (6 bases). The CDR3: CASSPTGTNYGYTF. The CDR3 DNA follows: TGTGCCAGCAGCCCAACAGGGACCAACTATGGCTACACCTTC.